This T cell receptor (beta chain) is from a study of cytomegalovirus exposure and HLA in healthy donors. PCR employed 60 Vbeta and 13 Jbeta primers. Measured with immunoSEQ multiplex PCR; TCRdb has only the in-frame clones, and not every one. Among about 180,000 clones listed, 82% were seen once. Per the germline V gene, CDR1 is MDHEN and CDR2 is SYDVKM. The CDR3 covers 15 residues. After removal of 2 bases from V and 5 bases from J, the junction contained 6 bases not matched to a gene. This chain joins TRBV28 and TRBJ1-5; 7 nucleotides align to TRBD1. This clonotype originated in a man aged 35-49 years in good health and CMV-seronegative. The sample taken for sequencing was PBMCs. In DNA form, the CDR3 reads TGTGCCAGCAGTTTACGGACAGGAGGGGATCAGCCCCAGCATTTT. Encoded protein: CASSLRTGGDQPQHF.